Below, one T cell receptor (beta chain) is given with its context. Its antigen remains unidentified. This PCR relied on a set of 60 Vbeta primers and 13 Jbeta primers. Measured with immunoSEQ multiplex PCR; TCRdb has only the in-frame clones, and not every one. The data show around 60,000 clones, around 80% seen once. Donors sampled were nominally healthy, though unrecorded immune exposures were likely. The length of the CDR3 is 15 residues. Germline V gene data show CDR1 as SGHDN and CDR2 as FVKESK. The ends were cut back, 1 base at V and 1 base at J, with 11 bases in the middle. This record belongs to a study of cytomegalovirus exposure and HLA in healthy donors. The study's findings and limits: Using a false discovery rate of 0.05, a later analysis showed that approximately 18,000 TCR beta sequences were associated with HLA alleles.

This chain connects TRBV14 to TRBJ2-7; possible D gene TRBD1, 5 bases. The receptor comes from a woman between 40 and 55 years old in good health and CMV-seropositive. The specimen was PBMCs. CDR3 bases: TGTGCCAGCAGCCAAGTTACAGGCTATTCCTACGAGCAGTACTTC. This gives the protein CASSQVTGYSYEQYF.